These 23 T cell receptor beta chains originate from one sample sequenced in a study of blood T cells in healthy people across ages. Combining a sample-barcoded 5' primer with a J-beta primer mix, a second PCR ran for about 7 to 11 cycles. One entry per CDR3 protein, called by TCRdb with MiXCR from the 5' RACE reads. The sample carries fewer than 900,000 distinct CDR3 sequences, around 36% recorded once. Sequencing was carried out using blood. The receptor source for this set is a man aged 18 to 35 in good health.

In this sample, this clonotype turned up a few times. The chain is built from TRBV4-2 and TRBJ2-5, with D maybe TRBD2 (6 bases). There are 15 residues in the CDR3. Germline V gene lookup returns CDR1 LGHNA and CDR2 YNFKEQ. The V end lost 1 base, the J end lost 5 bases, and 14 bases lay between the germline ends. CDR3 region: CASSQGGNGRETQYF. The CDR3 region has the DNA TGTGCCAGCAGCCAAGGTGGTAATGGGAGGGAGACCCAGTACTTC.

V usage is TRBV20-1 and J usage is TRBJ2-3; a possible D gene is TRBD1 (5 bases). CDR1 is DFQATT and CDR2 is SNEGSKA in the germline V gene (reference sequence). The CDR3 has 15 amino acids. The V gene lost 3 bases and the J gene lost 1 base, with 14 bases spanning the gap. As DNA, the CDR3 is TGCAGTGCTAGCCGTGGTGGGGCCCGCACAGATACGCAGTATTTT. It codes for CSASRGGARTDTQYF.

This clonotype was seen many times. The chain carries TRBV14 and TRBJ2-3; D tentatively reads TRBD1 or TRBD2 (5 bases each). In germline, CDR1 is SGHDN, CDR2 FVKESK. CDR3 length: 15 amino acids. The germline V and J ends were trimmed by 3 bases and 1 base, with 11 bases remaining between them. The CDR3 nucleotides read TGTGCCAGCAGCCACGGGACCGACCGCACAGATACGCAGTATTTT. Translated: CASSHGTDRTDTQYF.

CDR3 region: CASRPTGYGTDTQYF. Written as DNA, the CDR3 is TGTGCCAGCAGACCTACAGGGTACGGCACAGATACGCAGTATTTT. The V gene is TRBV12-3 or TRBV12-4, the J gene TRBJ2-3, with TRBD1 as a possible D gene (6 bases). V was clipped by 6 bases and J by 1 base, with 14 bases between them. The CDR3 extends over 15 amino acids.

Only a few counts were recorded for this clonotype. The chain has TRBV25-1 and TRBJ2-1; 9 nucleotides agree with TRBD1. Trimming at V came to 1 base and at J to 5 bases, leaving 6 bases not matched to a gene. The CDR3 has 16 residues. The germline CDR1 and CDR2 sequences are MGHDK and SYGVNS. CDR3: CASSEWRQGGHNEQFF. The CDR3 coding sequence is TGTGCCAGCAGTGAATGGCGACAGGGGGGACACAATGAGCAGTTCTTC.

This clonotype was observed a handful of times. This chain links TRBV30 with TRBJ1-5; 10 nucleotides align to TRBD1. With V trimmed by 8 bases and J by 5 bases, 6 bases remained unmatched. Germline assignment: CDR1 GTSNPN and CDR2 SVGIG (reference sequence). This CDR3 is built from 13 residues. The CDR3 spells CAKGTGDDQPQHF. The CDR3 nucleotides read TGTGCCAAAGGGACAGGGGACGATCAGCCCCAGCATTTT.

A few counts support this clonotype. The germline gene is not matched at one end of the junction; a read error may be the cause. The chain combines TRBV9 with TRBJ1-6, with no clear D. The V gene's germline CDR1 is SGDLS and CDR2 YYNGEE. CDR3 size: 14 residues. This CDR3 is CASSISSSGSPPHF. Here the CDR3 DNA reads TGTGCCAGCAGCATTAGTAGCTCGGGTTCACCCCCCCACTTT.

The rearrangement uses TRBV12-3 or TRBV12-4 and TRBJ2-1, with D perhaps TRBD1 (6 bases). The better agreement between TRBJ2-7 and the DNA end casts doubt on the J call. This CDR3 spans 14 amino acids. The CDR3 loop reads CASIFAGVGNEQYF. The DNA for the CDR3 is TGTGCCAGCATTTTCGCAGGGGTTGGGAATGAGCAGTACTTC.

The chain uses TRBV12-3 or TRBV12-4 and TRBJ2-1; 7 bases fit TRBD2. This CDR3 contains 11 residues. With V trimmed by 4 bases and J by 14 bases, 5 bases remained unmatched. CDR3 bases: TGTGCCAGCAGTTCGGGGGGTCGTGAGTTCTTC. Its translation: CASSSGGREFF.

The V call is TRBV5-1, the J call TRBJ1-2, with D tentatively TRBD1 (5 bases). CDR1 is SGHRS and CDR2 is YFSETQ in the germline V gene. The CDR3 loop spans 14 amino acids. Trimming shortened V by 4 bases and J by 8 bases, and 18 bases separated the two germline ends. The CDR3 loop reads CASSVGGDQYGYTF. The CDR3 coding sequence is TGCGCCAGCAGCGTGGGAGGGGATCAATACGGCTACACCTTC.

The J gene is TRBJ1-1, the V gene TRBV14; no clear D. The CDR3 contains 16 residues. V was clipped by 4 bases and J by 3 bases, with 18 bases between them. CDR1 and CDR2 (germline): SGHDN, FVKESK. The CDR3 loop is CASSRAGRLRDTEAFF. The CDR3 nucleotides read TGTGCCAGCAGCCGGGCAGGACGACTCCGGGACACTGAAGCTTTCTTT.

This clonotype has ten or more counts. V is TRBV20-1 and J is TRBJ2-5; TRBD1 matches 9 bases. With V trimmed by 4 bases and J by 8 bases, 5 bases remained unmatched. Germline lookup yields CDR1 DFQATT and CDR2 SNEGSKA (reference sequence). There are 12 residues in the CDR3. The chain's CDR3 is CSATSGQGTQYF. As DNA, the CDR3 is TGCAGTGCTACCTCGGGACAGGGAACCCAGTACTTC.

This clonotype was picked up a small number of times. This chain connects TRBV6-5 to TRBJ1-2; the match to TRBD1 covers 10 bases. Per germline, CDR1 MNHEY and CDR2 SVGAGI. The length of the CDR3 is 15 residues. The trim removed 0 bases at V and 8 bases at J, leaving 6 bases unmatched. The CDR3 loop reads CASSYSRTGGRGYTF. Here the CDR3 DNA reads TGTGCCAGCAGTTACTCTAGGACAGGGGGAAGGGGCTACACCTTC.

A few counts support this clonotype. The J gene is TRBJ2-1, the V gene TRBV27; maybe TRBD2 (5 bases). Deletions cut 4 bases from V and 5 bases from J, with 9 bases between. Germline CDR1 reads MNHEY; CDR2 reads SMNVEV (reference sequence). This CDR3 spans 13 amino acids. DNA for the CDR3: TGTGCCAGCAGTTCGGCCGGGAACAATGAGCAGTTCTTC. Protein: CASSSAGNNEQFF.

This clonotype has just a few counts. The rearrangement links TRBV6-6 to TRBJ1-2; TRBD1 is a possible D gene (5 bases). This CDR3 has 16 amino acids. From germline, CDR1 is MNHNY and CDR2 SVGAGI (reference sequence). Deletions cut 6 bases from V and 2 bases from J, with 19 bases between. CDR3 protein: CASSRPLAGYNYGYTF. The CDR3 nucleotides read TGTGCCAGCAGCCGACCTCTCGCAGGGTACAACTATGGCTACACCTTC.

This clonotype was observed a handful of times. This chain connects TRBV20-1 to TRBJ1-6, with D unclear. Trimming shortened V by 0 bases and J by 7 bases, and 16 bases separated the two germline ends. The V gene's germline CDR1 is DFQATT and CDR2 SNEGSKA (reference sequence). The CDR3 sequence is 16 residues long. The CDR3 DNA reads as TGCAGTGCTAGAGATCCCAGGTGGATCGACAATTCACCCCTCCACTTT. Residues: CSARDPRWIDNSPLHF.

In DNA, the CDR3 is TGTGCCAGCAAGGCAGTGGGGGGAAATACTGAAGCTTTCTTT. Its protein product is CASKAVGGNTEAFF. The chain recombines TRBV6-6 with TRBJ1-1; tentatively, D is TRBD1 (5 bases). This CDR3 is 14 amino acids long. The germline gives CDR1 MNHNY, CDR2 SVGAGI (reference sequence). V lost 7 bases, J lost 5 bases, and 17 bases lay in between.

The V gene is TRBV10-3, the J gene TRBJ2-5, with 7 bases lining up with TRBD2. With V trimmed by 2 bases and J by 3 bases, 3 bases remained unmatched. The CDR3 totals 14 residues. Per the germline V gene, CDR1 is ENHRY and CDR2 is SYGVKD. The chain's CDR3 is CAISEIAGEETQYF. CDR3 sequence (DNA): TGTGCCATCAGTGAGATTGCGGGAGAAGAGACCCAGTACTTC.

V is TRBV6-5 and J is TRBJ1-5; 8 bases are a match to TRBD1. V lost 6 bases and J lost 1; bases outside the gene matches: 8. CDR1 and CDR2 from the germline V gene are MNHEY and SVGAGI. The CDR3 loop spans 16 amino acids. For the CDR3, the DNA is TGTGCCAGCAGCTACCGGGACAGGTCGAGCAATCAGCCCCAGCATTTT. The encoded protein is CASSYRDRSSNQPQHF.

The chain recombines TRBV20-1 with TRBJ2-1; D is perhaps TRBD1 or TRBD2 (5 bases each). Germline CDR1 DFQATT, CDR2 SNEGSKA (reference sequence). CDR3 length: 13 residues. Trimming stripped 3 bases from V and 4 bases from J, with 10 bases between. The CDR3 spells CSARGDGYNEQFF. CDR3 DNA sequence: TGCAGTGCTAGGGGGGACGGTTACAATGAGCAGTTCTTC.

The chain recombines TRBV28 with TRBJ1-6; D gene ambiguous. V was shortened by 6 bases and J by 0 bases, with 12 bases between the two germline ends. This CDR3 spans 16 amino acids. Germline CDR1 is MDHEN and CDR2 is SYDVKM. CDR3 sequence (DNA): TGTGCCAGCAGGCTTGCGGGGAGCTCCTATAATTCACCCCTCCACTTT. Translated, it gives CASRLAGSSYNSPLHF.

The table lists this clonotype with a few counts. The chain has TRBV5-1 and TRBJ2-3; no definite D call. The CDR3 is 15 amino acids. The germline V gene has CDR1 SGHRS and CDR2 YFSETQ. V lost 0 bases and J lost 2, with 10 bases in between. The CDR3 protein is CASSLEGSYTDTQYF. CDR3 nucleotide sequence: TGCGCCAGCAGCTTGGAAGGCAGCTACACAGATACGCAGTATTTT.

The V and J genes are TRBV11-2 and TRBJ2-1; TRBD2 aligns across 9 bases. The end of the DNA fits TRBJ2-7 better, so the J call may be wrong. Looked up from germline, CDR1 is SGHAT and CDR2 is FQNNGV. This CDR3 region has 15 residues. The CDR3 protein is CASSTSGGFYNEQYF. In DNA form, the CDR3 reads TGTGCCAGCAGCACAAGCGGGGGGTTCTACAATGAGCAGTACTTC.